A single sample gave rise to the 20 T cell receptor beta chains below, sequenced in a study of CD8 T cells in Susac syndrome. A quantity of roughly 0.5 to 1 ug RNA underwent reverse transcription using random hexamers. Using its own MiXCR run on the immunoSEQ multiplex PCR reads, TCRdb lists one record per CDR3 protein. The sample yields around 200,000 distinct CDR3 sequences, roughly 94% seen once. The material sequenced was CD4+ T cells from PBMCs. The source is a human donor with multiple sclerosis.

The V call is TRBV30, the J call TRBJ2-1; D call uncertain. CDR3 size: 14 residues. V lost 0 bases and J lost 0, with 6 bases in between. From germline, CDR1 is GTSNPN and CDR2 SVGIG (reference sequence). The CDR3 nucleotides are TGTGCCTGGAGTGTTGACTTCTCCTACAATGAGCAGTTCTTC. Amino acids: CAWSVDFSYNEQFF.

The chain uses TRBV3-1 and TRBJ2-7; 8 positions match TRBD1. Germline CDR1 LGHDT, CDR2 YNNKEL (reference sequence). The V gene end was trimmed by 1 base and the J gene end by 2 bases; junction bases not matched to a gene: 1. The length of the CDR3 is 14 residues. In DNA form, the CDR3 reads TGTGCCAGCAGCCAAGGACAGGGGCCCTACGAGCAGTACTTC. Amino acid sequence: CASSQGQGPYEQYF.

The chain combines TRBV29-1 with TRBJ2-1; D possibly corresponds to TRBD1 (5 bases). CDR1 SQVTM and CDR2 ANQGSEA come from the germline V gene. CDR3 length: 15 residues. Trimming left V 0 bases short and J 6 bases short, with 15 bases between. DNA of the CDR3: TGCAGCGTTGAAGACTTACGAGGACACATCAATGAGCAGTTCTTC. This encodes CSVEDLRGHINEQFF.

The rearrangement links TRBV30 to TRBJ2-1; D call uncertain. V was cut by 1 base and J by 3 bases, with 7 bases left in between. The CDR3 has 13 amino acids. Germline-derived CDR1 and CDR2 are GTSNPN and SVGIG (reference sequence). In DNA form, the CDR3 reads TGTGCCTGGAGTGCCGGCTTCTACAATGAGCAGTTCTTC. This encodes CAWSAGFYNEQFF.

V is TRBV30 and J is TRBJ2-1; 16 bases line up with TRBD2. Losses at the gene ends were 5 bases for V and 8 bases for J; bases not matched to a gene: 6. The CDR3 totals 15 residues. Germline V CDR1 and CDR2: GTSNPN, SVGIG (reference sequence). This CDR3 is CAWDSGTSGGDEQFF. The CDR3 DNA is TGTGCCTGGGATTCCGGGACTAGCGGGGGGGATGAGCAGTTCTTC.

V and J are TRBV3-1 and TRBJ1-6, with D possibly TRBD1 on 5 matching bases. Germline CDR1 and CDR2: LGHDT and YNNKEL (reference sequence). The CDR3 sequence is 15 residues long. Trimming shortened V by 1 base and J by 6 bases, and 10 bases separated the two germline ends. The CDR3 region is CASSQGDGGNSPLHF. The DNA of the CDR3 is TGTGCCAGCAGCCAAGGGGACGGCGGTAATTCACCCCTCCACTTT. The variable domain in full, completed from reference TRBV3-1 and TRBJ1-6, reads DTAVSQTPKYLVTQMGNDKSIKCEQNLGHDTMYWYKQDSKKFLKIMFSYNNKELIINETVPNRFSPKSPDKAHLNLHINSLELGDSAVYFCASSQGDGGNSPLHFGNGTRLTVT.

This chain connects TRBV7-9 to TRBJ2-7, with D maybe TRBD2 (6 bases). The V end was cut by 4 bases, the J end by 3 bases, with 25 bases between. The CDR3 consists of 18 residues. The germline V gene encodes CDR1 SEHNR and CDR2 FQNEAQ (reference sequence). The DNA for the CDR3 is TGTGCCAGCAGCTCCCACGGGGGAATGGGAAAGAGACTCTACGAGCAGTACTTC. Its translation: CASSSHGGMGKRLYEQYF.

The rearrangement uses TRBV18 and TRBJ2-7; no reliable D call. Trimming removed 4 bases from V and 0 bases from J, with 10 bases in between. This CDR3 spans 14 amino acids. Germline V gene sequence: CDR1 KGHSH, CDR2 LQKENI. In DNA form, the CDR3 reads TGTGCCAGCTCACGGGGATCCTTCTCCTACGAGCAGTACTTC. It yields the protein CASSRGSFSYEQYF. Filled out from reference TRBV18 and TRBJ2-7, the complete variable domain reads NAGVMQNPRHLVRRRGQEARLRCSPMKGHSHVYWYRQLPEEGLKFMVYLQKENIIDESGMPKERFSAEFPKEGPSILRIQQVVRGDSAAYFCASSRGSFSYEQYFGPGTRLTVT.

The V and J genes are TRBV9 and TRBJ2-5, with D maybe TRBD1 (7 bases). CDR1 SGDLS and CDR2 YYNGEE come from the germline V gene. V lost 2 bases to trimming and J lost 2 bases, with 10 bases between them. The CDR3 length is 14 residues. The DNA for the CDR3 is TGTGCCAGCAGCGTGGAGGGACAGCAAGAGACCCAGTACTTC. As protein: CASSVEGQQETQYF.

The CDR3 here is CASSPGTSWDEQFF. CDR3 nucleotide sequence: TGCGCCAGCAGCCCTGGGACTAGTTGGGATGAGCAGTTCTTC. The chain employs TRBV5-1 and TRBJ2-1; 8 bases match TRBD2. This CDR3 is built from 14 residues. Trimming at V came to 4 bases and at J to 8 bases, leaving 8 bases not matched to a gene. Looked up from germline, CDR1 is SGHRS and CDR2 is YFSETQ.

V is TRBV20-1 and J is TRBJ1-1; no firm D call. V lost 2 bases and J lost 0, with 10 bases in between. There are 14 residues in the CDR3. Germline V gives CDR1 DFQATT, CDR2 SNEGSKA (reference sequence). The CDR3: CSARRGIMNTEAFF. CDR3 in DNA: TGCAGTGCTAGAAGAGGCATAATGAACACTGAAGCTTTCTTT.

This clonotype occurred once. This chain joins TRBV10-3 and TRBJ2-1; possibly TRBD2 for D (5 bases). V was trimmed by 1 base and J by 8 bases, leaving 12 bases between them. Germline-derived CDR1 and CDR2 are ENHRY and SYGVKD. CDR3 length: 14 residues. The CDR3 DNA reads TGTGCCATCAGTGAGTTCGCGGATAGCGATGAGCAGTTCTTC. Translated: CAISEFADSDEQFF.

The CDR3 here is CSARSPDTQYF. For the CDR3, the DNA is TGCAGTGCTAGAAGTCCAGATACGCAGTATTTT. V gene TRBV20-1 combines with J gene TRBJ2-3; the D is unclear. Trimming took off 2 bases at V and 4 bases at J, with 4 bases between the two ends. CDR3 size: 11 residues. Per the germline V gene, CDR1 is DFQATT and CDR2 is SNEGSKA (reference sequence).

J is TRBJ1-1 and V is TRBV3-1; D call uncertain. The germline V and J ends were trimmed by 3 bases and 4 bases, with 9 bases remaining between them. Germline CDR1 is LGHDT and CDR2 is YNNKEL (reference sequence). The length of the CDR3 is 13 residues. The CDR3 sequence is CASSQVRGTEAFF. CDR3 sequence (DNA): TGTGCCAGCAGCCAGGTCAGAGGCACTGAAGCTTTCTTT. Variable domain in full (rest from reference TRBV3-1 and TRBJ1-1): DTAVSQTPKYLVTQMGNDKSIKCEQNLGHDTMYWYKQDSKKFLKIMFSYNNKELIINETVPNRFSPKSPDKAHLNLHINSLELGDSAVYFCASSQVRGTEAFFGQGTRLTVV.

The rearrangement links TRBV11-2 to TRBJ2-7; TRBD1 matches 7 bases. After removal of 4 bases from V and 2 bases from J, the junction contained 8 bases not matched to a gene. The CDR3 length is 15 residues. Germline CDR1 reads SGHAT; CDR2 reads FQNNGV. The CDR3 loop reads CASSSPGQNPYEQYF. Written as DNA, the CDR3 is TGTGCCAGCAGCTCGCCGGGACAGAACCCCTACGAGCAGTACTTC.

The rearrangement uses TRBV29-1 and TRBJ1-3; TRBD1 aligns across 8 bases. The CDR3 runs to 16 residues. CDR1 is SQVTM and CDR2 is ANQGSEA in the germline V gene. With V trimmed by 3 bases and J by 4 bases, 11 bases remained unmatched. In DNA form, the CDR3 reads TGCAGCGTTGACCTAGCAGGGGGCACGACCGGAAACACCATATATTTT. It codes for CSVDLAGGTTGNTIYF. The whole variable domain, filled in from reference TRBV29-1 and TRBJ1-3, reads SAVISQKPSRDICQRGTSLTIQCQVDSQVTMMFWYRQQPGQSLTLIATANQGSEATYESGFVIDKFPISRPNLTFSTLTVSNMSPEDSSIYLCSVDLAGGTTGNTIYFGEGSWLTVV.

CDR3 loop: CSGISNIIDTQYF. CDR3 bases: TGCAGTGGGATAAGCAATATTATAGATACGCAGTATTTT. The chain carries TRBV20-1 and TRBJ2-3; no firm D call. V was shortened by 7 bases and J by 5 bases, with 16 bases between the two germline ends. The CDR3 spans 13 residues. Germline assignment: CDR1 DFQATT and CDR2 SNEGSKA (reference sequence).

This chain connects TRBV3-1 to TRBJ2-6; D gene uncertain. V was cut by 4 bases and J by 0 bases, with 7 bases left in between. This CDR3 contains 15 residues. Germline-derived CDR1 and CDR2 are LGHDT and YNNKEL (reference sequence). The CDR3 DNA is TGTGCCAGCAGCCTAAGGGTCTCTGGGGCCAACGTCCTGACTTTC. Protein: CASSLRVSGANVLTF.

The chain employs TRBV20-1 and TRBJ2-5; 13 positions agree with TRBD2. There are 15 residues in the CDR3. CDR1 is DFQATT and CDR2 is SNEGSKA in the germline V gene (reference sequence). The V segment lost 6 bases and the J segment 2 bases; nucleotides outside the gene matches: 6. CDR3 protein: CSARGLAGAQETQYF. The DNA of the CDR3 is TGCAGTGCCCGCGGACTAGCGGGGGCACAAGAGACCCAGTACTTC.

J is TRBJ2-7 and V is TRBV12-3 or TRBV12-4, with no clear D. This CDR3 has 11 amino acids. V was trimmed by 2 bases and J by 6 bases, leaving 5 bases between them. The CDR3 region is CASSLFSEQYF. CDR3 DNA: TGTGCCAGCAGTTTATTCTCCGAGCAGTACTTC.